Listed here is a single T cell receptor beta chain. Its cognate antigen is unknown. The sample is drawn from a study of T cell responses to AZD1222 COVID-19 vaccine. Germline lookup yields CDR1 LGHNA and CDR2 YSLEER. The CDR3 sequence is 16 residues long. V shed 0 bases, J shed 3 bases, and the junction held 5 bases outside the gene matches. Study findings and constraints: Sampled repertoires all dated from after the peak T cell response. In a largely white British group with more females than males, clonal diversity was possibly underestimated. CD4 TCRs linked to vaccination spanned spike, dominating at 160-218 and 743-854.

Here immunoSEQ multiplex PCR was the method, and the copy in TCRdb shows in-frame clones only, minus some. The sample comprises roughly 150,000 clones, 75% to 90% of which are singletons, and 1.5% to 2% rests with the top ten. The TCR sequence derives from an adult who received the AZD1222 COVID-19 vaccine. Material: peripheral blood, obtained 28 days after the second AZD1222 dose. This chain uses TRBV4-3 with TRBJ2-7, with 10 bases aligning to TRBD2. CDR3: CASSQDRASGSYEQYF. The CDR3 coding sequence is TGCGCCAGCAGCCAAGATAGAGCTAGCGGGAGCTACGAGCAGTACTTC.